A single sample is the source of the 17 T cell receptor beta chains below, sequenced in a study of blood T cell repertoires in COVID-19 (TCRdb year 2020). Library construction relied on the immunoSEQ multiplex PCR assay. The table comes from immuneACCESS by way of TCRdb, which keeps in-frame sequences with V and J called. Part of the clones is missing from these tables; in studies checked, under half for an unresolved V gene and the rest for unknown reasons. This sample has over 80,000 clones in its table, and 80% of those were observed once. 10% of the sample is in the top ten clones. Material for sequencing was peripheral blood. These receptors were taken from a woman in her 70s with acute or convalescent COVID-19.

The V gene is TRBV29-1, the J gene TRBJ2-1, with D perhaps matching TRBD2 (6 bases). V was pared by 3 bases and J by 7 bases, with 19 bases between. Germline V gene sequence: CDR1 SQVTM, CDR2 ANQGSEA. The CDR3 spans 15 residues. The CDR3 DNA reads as TGCAGCGTTGATGTGTCGGGAGTTAGTTTGAATGAGCAGTTCTTC. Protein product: CSVDVSGVSLNEQFF.

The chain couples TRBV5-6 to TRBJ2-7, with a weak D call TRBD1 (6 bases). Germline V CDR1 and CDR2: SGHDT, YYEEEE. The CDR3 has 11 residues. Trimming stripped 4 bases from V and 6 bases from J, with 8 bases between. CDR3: CASSRTVEQYF. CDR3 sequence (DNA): TGTGCCAGCAGCCGGACAGTCGAGCAGTACTTC.

The CDR3: CAITPQGSYEQYF. The CDR3 DNA reads as TGTGCCATCACCCCCCAGGGATCATACGAGCAGTACTTC. This chain links TRBV10-3 with TRBJ2-7; a possible D gene is TRBD1 (5 bases). Germline V gives CDR1 ENHRY, CDR2 SYGVKD. The V gene lost 7 bases and the J gene lost 4 bases, with 14 bases spanning the gap. CDR3 length: 13 amino acids.

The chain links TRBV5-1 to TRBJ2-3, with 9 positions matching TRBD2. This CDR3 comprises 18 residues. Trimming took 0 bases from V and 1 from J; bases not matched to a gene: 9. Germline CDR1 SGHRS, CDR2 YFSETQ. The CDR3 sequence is CASSLELAGSLGTDTQYF. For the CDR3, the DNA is TGCGCCAGCAGCTTGGAACTAGCGGGCAGTCTTGGCACAGATACGCAGTATTTT.

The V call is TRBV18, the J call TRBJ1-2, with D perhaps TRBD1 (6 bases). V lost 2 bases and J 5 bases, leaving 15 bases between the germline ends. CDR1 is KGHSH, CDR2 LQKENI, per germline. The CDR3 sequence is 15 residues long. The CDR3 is CASSPVQGEVYGYTF. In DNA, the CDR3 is TGTGCCAGCTCACCAGTACAGGGCGAGGTTTATGGCTACACCTTC.

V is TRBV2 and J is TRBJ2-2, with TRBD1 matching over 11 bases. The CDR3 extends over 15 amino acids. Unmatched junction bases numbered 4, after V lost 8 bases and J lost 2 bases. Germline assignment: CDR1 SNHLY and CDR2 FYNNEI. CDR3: CASGGTGGNTGELFF. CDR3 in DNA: TGTGCCAGCGGCGGGACAGGGGGTAACACCGGGGAGCTGTTTTTT.

This CDR3 reads CASEQGGVNEQFF. The CDR3 bases are TGTGCCAGCGAACAGGGTGGTGTAAATGAGCAGTTCTTC. The chain is built from TRBV28 and TRBJ2-1; tentatively, D is TRBD1 (6 bases). Looked up from germline, CDR1 is MDHEN and CDR2 is SYDVKM. Trimming cost V 8 bases and J 7 bases, with 15 bases left between them. The length of the CDR3 is 13 residues. The full variable domain, with the rest looked up from reference TRBV28 and TRBJ2-1, is DVKVTQSSRYLVKRTGEKVFLECVQDMDHENMFWYRQDPGLGLRLIYFSYDVKMKEKGDIPEGYSVSREKKERFSLILESASTNQTSMYLCASEQGGVNEQFFGPGTRLTVL.

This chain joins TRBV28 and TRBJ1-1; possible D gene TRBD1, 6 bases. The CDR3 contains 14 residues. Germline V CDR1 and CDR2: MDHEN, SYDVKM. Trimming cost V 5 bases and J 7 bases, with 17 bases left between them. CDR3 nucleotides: TGTGCCAGCAGTAATCCGGGACACTTCCTTGAAGCTTTCTTT. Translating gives CASSNPGHFLEAFF.

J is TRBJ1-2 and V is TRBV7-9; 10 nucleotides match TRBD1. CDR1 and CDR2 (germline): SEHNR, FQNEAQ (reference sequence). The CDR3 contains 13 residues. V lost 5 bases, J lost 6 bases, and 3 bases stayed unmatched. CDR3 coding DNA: TGTGCCAGCAGCACCGGACAGGGGGATGGCTACACCTTC. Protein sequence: CASSTGQGDGYTF.

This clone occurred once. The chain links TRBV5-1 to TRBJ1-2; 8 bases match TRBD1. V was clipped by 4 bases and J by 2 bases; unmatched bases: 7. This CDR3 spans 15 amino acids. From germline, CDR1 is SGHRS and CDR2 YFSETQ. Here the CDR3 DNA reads TGCGCCAGCAGCAAAGAACAGGGGGGGAACTATGGCTACACCTTC. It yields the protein CASSKEQGGNYGYTF.

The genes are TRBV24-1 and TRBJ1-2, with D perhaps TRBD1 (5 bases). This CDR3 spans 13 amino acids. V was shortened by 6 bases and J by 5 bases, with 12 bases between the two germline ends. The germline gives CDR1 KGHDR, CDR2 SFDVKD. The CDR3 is CATSIGREYGYTF. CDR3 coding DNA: TGTGCCACCAGTATCGGCAGGGAATATGGCTACACCTTC.

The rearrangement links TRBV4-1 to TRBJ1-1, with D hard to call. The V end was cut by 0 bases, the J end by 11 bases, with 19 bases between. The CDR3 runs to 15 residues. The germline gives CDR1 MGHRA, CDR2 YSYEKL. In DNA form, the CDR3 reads TGCGCCAGCAGCCAAGATGGAAGGCCGGGTCCGACGGCTTTCTTT. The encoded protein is CASSQDGRPGPTAFF.

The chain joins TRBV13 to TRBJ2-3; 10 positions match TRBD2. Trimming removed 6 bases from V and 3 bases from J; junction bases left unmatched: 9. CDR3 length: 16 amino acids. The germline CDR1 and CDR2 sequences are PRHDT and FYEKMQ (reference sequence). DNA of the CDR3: TGTGCCAGCAGTCCTCCCGGGACTAGCGAGACAGATACGCAGTATTTT. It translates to CASSPPGTSETDTQYF.

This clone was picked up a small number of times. CDR3 sequence reads: CASSLGAGQREAFF. Written as DNA, the CDR3 is TGTGCCAGCAGCTTAGGGGCTGGGCAGAGGGAAGCTTTCTTT. The chain recombines TRBV5-6 with TRBJ1-1; tentatively, D is TRBD1 (5 bases). CDR1 SGHDT and CDR2 YYEEEE come from the germline V gene. V was cut by 2 bases and J by 8 bases, with 16 bases left in between. The CDR3 runs 14 residues.

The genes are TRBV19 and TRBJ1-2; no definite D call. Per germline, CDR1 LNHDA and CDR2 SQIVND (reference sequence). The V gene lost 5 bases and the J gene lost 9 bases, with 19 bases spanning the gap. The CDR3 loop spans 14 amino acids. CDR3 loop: CASSPDNPLWSYTF. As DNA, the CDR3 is TGTGCCAGTAGTCCTGACAATCCCCTATGGAGCTACACCTTC.

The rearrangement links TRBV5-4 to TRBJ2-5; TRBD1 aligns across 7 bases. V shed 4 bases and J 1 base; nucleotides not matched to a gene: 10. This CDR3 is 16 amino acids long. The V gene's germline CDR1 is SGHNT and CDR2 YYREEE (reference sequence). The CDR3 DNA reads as TGTGCCAGCAGCCCAGGACAGGTCAGGGGCCAAGAGACCCAGTACTTC. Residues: CASSPGQVRGQETQYF.

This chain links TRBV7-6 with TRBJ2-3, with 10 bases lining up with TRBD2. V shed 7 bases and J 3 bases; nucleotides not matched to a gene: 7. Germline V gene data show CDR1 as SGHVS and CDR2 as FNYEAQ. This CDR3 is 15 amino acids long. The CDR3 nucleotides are TGTGCCAGCACCTTGACTAGCGGGTGGACAGATACGCAGTATTTT. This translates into CASTLTSGWTDTQYF.